The clone carrying this TCR beta chain was seen a handful of times. This specimen comes from a study of early T cells in non-severe SARS-CoV-2 infection. The CDR3 has 14 amino acids. Trimming cost V 2 bases and J 0 bases, with 7 bases left between them. Germline V CDR1 and CDR2: KGHSH, LQKENI. TCRdb itself ran the 5' RACE reads through MiXCR, one entry per CDR3 protein. The sample has tens of thousands of distinct CDR3 sequences, more than 14% seen once. The sequenced sample was whole blood, obtained at baseline. This sequence was found in an adult who was a healthcare worker with PCR-confirmed SARS-CoV-2 infection or an uninfected control (not recorded which). The chain uses TRBV18 and TRBJ2-5; possible D gene TRBD1, 5 bases. The chain's CDR3 is CASSPDRHQETQYF. Written as DNA, the CDR3 is TGTGCCAGCTCACCAGACAGACACCAAGAGACCCAGTACTTC.